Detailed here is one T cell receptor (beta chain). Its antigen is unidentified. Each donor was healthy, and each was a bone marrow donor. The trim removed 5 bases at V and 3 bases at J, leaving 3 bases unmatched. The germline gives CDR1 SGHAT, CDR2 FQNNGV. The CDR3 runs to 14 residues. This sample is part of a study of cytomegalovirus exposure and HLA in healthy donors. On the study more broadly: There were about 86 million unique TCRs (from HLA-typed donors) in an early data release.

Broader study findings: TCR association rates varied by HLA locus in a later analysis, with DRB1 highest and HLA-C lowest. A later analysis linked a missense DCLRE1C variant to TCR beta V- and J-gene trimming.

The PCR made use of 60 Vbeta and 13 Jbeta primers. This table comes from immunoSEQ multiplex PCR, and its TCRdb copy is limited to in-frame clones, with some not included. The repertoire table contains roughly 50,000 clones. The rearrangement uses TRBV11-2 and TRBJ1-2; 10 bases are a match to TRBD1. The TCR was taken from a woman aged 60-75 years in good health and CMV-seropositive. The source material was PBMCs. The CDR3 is CASSSGQGDYGYTF. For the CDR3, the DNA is TGTGCCAGCAGCAGCGGACAGGGGGACTATGGCTACACCTTC. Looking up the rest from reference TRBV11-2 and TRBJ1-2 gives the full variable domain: EAGVAQSPRYKIIEKRQSVAFWCNPISGHATLYWYQQILGQGPKLLIQFQNNGVVDDSQLPKDRFSAERLKGVDSTLKIQPAKLEDSAVYLCASSSGQGDYGYTFGSGTRLTVV.